The entry that follows covers one T cell receptor beta chain sequence. Its antigen is still unknown. Nothing much larger sits one base from this clone, and base qualities are not available. The data were taken from a study of somatic mutations in cytotoxic T cells in rheumatoid arthritis (dated by TCRdb to 2015 to 2018). Background for the entire study: Before any treatment started and right after they were diagnosed, patients gave peripheral blood samples (roughly 32 ml EDTA). A FACSAria II or Sony SH800 was used to flow-sort some V beta antibody-stained T-cell populations at nearly 100% purity, and TCRB sequencing was also done on sorted V beta1+ cells. Whether expanded CD8+ T-cell clones in untreated, newly diagnosed rheumatoid arthritis carry somatic mutations was the study question, and clonality was characterized with TCRB deep sequencing. A total of some 62 rheumatoid arthritis patients and 20 healthy controls underwent TCRB deep sequencing. Patient and control groups had essentially identical median ages.

Sequencing of TCRB CDR3 was done on genomic DNA with the immunoSEQ assay. In the authors' own workflow: Published virus-specific TCRB sequences were compared with patient CD8+ clones larger than 1%, and only a few matches were found. Only productive TCRB rearrangements were included in the analyses. Defining a clone by its unique TCRB CDR3 sequence, the study calculated clonality as a productive clonality index derived from Shannon entropy. The template counts of each clone relative to the total templates per sample were used to calculate repertoire overlap between two samples. Flow cytometry-measured V-gene usage correlated with V-gene usage from TCRB sequencing, with a Spearman r of approximately 0.6. The source is immuneACCESS, and TCRdb retained only in-frame sequences with V and J called. Part of the clones is not carried over; for the studies checked, unresolved V genes explain less than half of this, and the remainder is unexplained. D and trimming were read from the DNA, whereas the V and J calls and clone size are those reported in that table. This sample gives about 7,100 clones in total; 80% of them show up just once. The biggest ten clones account for approximately 10% of the sample.

Positive magnetic bead selection on an AutoMACS was used to isolate CD4+ and CD8+ cells, with flow cytometry used to check purity. A TCR V beta antibody panel was used in flow cytometry to screen first for clonal expansions, which were then characterized by TCRB deep sequencing of sorted CD8+ fractions. Ficoll-Paque PLUS density gradient separation was used to isolate peripheral blood mononuclear cells. DNA from CD4-enriched, CD8-enriched or PBMC samples was extracted using Nucleospin Tissue or Tissue XS kits and then quantified on a Qubit 2.0 fluorometer. Study-wide findings and limitations: In about an eighth of the roughly 60 patients the largest CD8+ clone exceeded 20% of CD8+ cells, and several identical CD8+ TCRB sequences were shared between blood and synovial fluid. The expanded CD8+ clones had unknown antigen targets, and not appearing in virus-specific databases did not rule out that they were virus-specific. In patients, CD8+ clonality rose with age (Spearman r ~ 0.52), which was not the case in healthy controls. CD8+ T-cell clonality did not differ significantly between rheumatoid arthritis patients and age-matched healthy controls.

The material sequenced was CD8+ T cells sorted from blood. The clonotype originates from an adult with rheumatoid arthritis.

The nucleotide sequence is given as TGCGCCAGCAGCTTAGACAGGGGAGAAGCTTTCTTT. This codes for CASSLDRGEAFF. Recombination linked TRBV5-1 to TRBJ1-1, with 8 bases aligning to TRBD1. After removal of 2 bases from V and 8 bases from J, the junction retains 2 bases not matched to a gene. Including cysteine and phenylalanine, the CDR3 has 12 amino acids. The CDR3 DNA has 36 bases and is translated from base 1. For CDR1 and CDR2, the germline V gene lists SGHRS and YFSETQ.